This entry is about one TCR beta chain. The target antigen is unknown. This sample was included in a study of T-cell reconstitution after alpha-beta-depleted transplantation in children. General study findings and limits: Counts and diversity of T cells one year after transplant came mostly from newly produced T cells.

CDR1 is LGHNA and CDR2 is YNFKEQ in the germline V gene. The CDR3 consists of 17 residues. The V end lost 0 bases, the J end lost 3 bases, and 14 bases lay between the germline ends. Library preparation (for TCRbeta) was performed with unique molecular identifiers. MiXCR, run by TCRdb on the PCR reads, gives a single entry per CDR3 protein. Of hundreds of thousands of distinct CDR3 sequences listed, approximately 7.3% are singletons. The genes are TRBV4-2 and TRBJ1-4; D call uncertain. The sequencing here drew on peripheral blood, taken 360 days after TCRalphabeta/CD19-depleted stem cell transplant. This sequence was found in a female patient aged 2-9 years who had a stem cell transplant for Fanconi anemia, so the T cells may come from the graft donor. The CDR3: CASSQEVGSLANEKLFF. For the CDR3, the DNA is TGTGCCAGCAGCCAAGAGGTGGGGAGTTTGGCTAATGAAAAACTGTTTTTT.